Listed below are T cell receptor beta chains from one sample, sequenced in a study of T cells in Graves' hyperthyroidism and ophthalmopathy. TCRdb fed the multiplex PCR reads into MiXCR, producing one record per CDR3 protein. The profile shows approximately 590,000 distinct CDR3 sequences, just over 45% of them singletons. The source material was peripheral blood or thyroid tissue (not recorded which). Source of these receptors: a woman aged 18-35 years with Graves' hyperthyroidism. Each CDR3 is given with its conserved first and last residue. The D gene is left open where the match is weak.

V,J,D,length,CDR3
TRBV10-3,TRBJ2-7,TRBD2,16,CAIMGTSGPLSYEQYF
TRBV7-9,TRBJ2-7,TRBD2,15,CASSTRLAGSYEQYF
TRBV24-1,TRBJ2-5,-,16,CATSDAARTVEETQYF
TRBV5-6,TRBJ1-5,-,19,CASSADNRIVFLSNQPQHF
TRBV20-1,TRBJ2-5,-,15,CSARTYPAGQGTQYF
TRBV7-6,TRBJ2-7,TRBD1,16,CASSLGPGQGVYEQYF
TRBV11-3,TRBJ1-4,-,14,CASSTQGWGEKLFF
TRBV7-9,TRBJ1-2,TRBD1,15,CASSLFGTGQDGCTF
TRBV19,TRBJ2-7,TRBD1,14,CASSTAGQGYEQYF
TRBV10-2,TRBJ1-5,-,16,CASNHGNPSGNQPQHF
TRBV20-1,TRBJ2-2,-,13,CSARRSGTGELFF
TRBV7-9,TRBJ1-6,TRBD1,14,CASSLQGAYSPLHF
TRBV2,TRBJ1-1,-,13,CASSERGVAEAFF
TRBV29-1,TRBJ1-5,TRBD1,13,CSVRTGPYQPQHF
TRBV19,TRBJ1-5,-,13,CASTKIPGQPQHF
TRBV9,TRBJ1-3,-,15,CASSATQGSANTIYF
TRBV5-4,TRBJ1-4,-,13,CATNSRGAEKLFF
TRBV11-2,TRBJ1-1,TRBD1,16,CASTGQGGAPNTEAFF
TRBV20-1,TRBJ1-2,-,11,CSATRWYGYTF
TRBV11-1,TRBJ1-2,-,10,CASSLAGWTF
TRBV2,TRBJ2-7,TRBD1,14,CASSERTGVNEQYF
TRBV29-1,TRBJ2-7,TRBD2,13,CSVVAGESYEQYF
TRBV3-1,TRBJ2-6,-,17,CASSQELSSPGANVLTF
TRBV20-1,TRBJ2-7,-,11,CSANRAYEQYF
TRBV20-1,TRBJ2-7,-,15,CSAGGERGFSYEQYF
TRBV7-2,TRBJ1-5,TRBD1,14,CASSRQGLGQPQHF
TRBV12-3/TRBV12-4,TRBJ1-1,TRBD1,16,CASSTGGIVMNTEAFF
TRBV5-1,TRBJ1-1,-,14,CASSLGGGMAEAFF
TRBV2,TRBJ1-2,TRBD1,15,CASSHITTGGGGYTF
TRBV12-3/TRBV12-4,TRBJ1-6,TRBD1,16,CASSQGAGGMTSPLHF
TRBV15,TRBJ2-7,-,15,CATSRAMDLTYEQYF
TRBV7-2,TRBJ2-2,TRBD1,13,CASRDRATGELFF
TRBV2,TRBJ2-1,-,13,CASSESWAAEQFF
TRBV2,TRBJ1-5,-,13,CASSKVSHQPQHF
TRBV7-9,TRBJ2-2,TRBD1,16,CASSPGQGQDTGELFF
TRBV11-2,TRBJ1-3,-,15,CASVADSYSGNTIYF
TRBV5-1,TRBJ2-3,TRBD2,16,CASSHGPSGSTDTQYF
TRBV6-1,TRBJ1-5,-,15,CASSEAGGVRQPQHF
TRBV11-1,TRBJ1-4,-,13,CASSMAFSEKLFF
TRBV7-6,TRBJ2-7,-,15,CASSVQSGTPYEQYF